These 25 T cell receptor beta chains originate from one sample sequenced in a study of a mutant IDH1 vaccine in newly diagnosed glioma. Time point: week 35, safety follow-up. Each vaccine dose was 300 ug of mutant IDH1 20-mer peptide, with topical imiquimod. These receptors' antigens are unknown. Sequencing was performed with immunoSEQ multiplex PCR; in TCRdb, only in-frame clones are kept and a portion is missing. The table shows 25,000 to 40,000 clones, with about 80% occurring only once. Material: PBMCs, obtained from a glioma patient whose treatment included an IDH1 peptide vaccine. The receptors come from a middle-aged woman with glioma.

In nucleotides, the CDR3 is TGTGCCAGCAGCCAGGCAGGGGCCCGGGGGCCCCAGCATTTT. The encoded protein is CASSQAGARGPQHF. This rearrangement joins TRBV14 to TRBJ1-5; maybe TRBD1 (6 bases). The CDR3 is 14 amino acids. Germline values: CDR1 SGHDN, CDR2 FVKESK. Trimming removed 3 bases from V and 9 bases from J, with 15 bases in between.

This clone was seen more than once but under ten times. This chain uses TRBV5-5 with TRBJ2-1; 7 bases fit TRBD2. Looked up from germline, CDR1 is SGHKS and CDR2 is YYEKEE (reference sequence). The CDR3 is made up of 14 amino acids. Losses at the gene ends were 0 bases for V and 8 bases for J; bases not matched to a gene: 5. The CDR3 region is CASSLVAGRDEQFF. CDR3 sequence (DNA): TGTGCCAGCAGCTTGGTGGCAGGGAGGGATGAGCAGTTCTTC.

The chain carries TRBV5-1 and TRBJ2-7; D possibly corresponds to TRBD2 (6 bases). Germline CDR1 is SGHRS and CDR2 is YFSETQ. The CDR3 sequence is 16 residues long. V shed 4 bases and J shed 0 bases, with 17 bases lying between them. The CDR3 sequence: CASSPRRGLSSYEQYF. The CDR3 nucleotides are TGCGCCAGCAGCCCTAGGCGGGGCCTTAGCTCCTACGAGCAGTACTTC.

This clone was seen a few times. The chain combines TRBV2 with TRBJ1-1, with D possibly TRBD1 on 6 matching bases. This CDR3 has 16 amino acids. V was trimmed by 2 bases and J by 1 base, leaving 14 bases between them. Looked up from germline, CDR1 is SNHLY and CDR2 is FYNNEI. CDR3 residues: CASSEPTTGRNTEAFF. The CDR3 coding sequence is TGTGCCAGCAGTGAACCAACCACAGGGAGGAACACTGAAGCTTTCTTT.

J is TRBJ1-4 and V is TRBV27; TRBD1 agrees at 7 bases. The length of the CDR3 is 13 residues. The V segment lost 3 bases and the J segment 12 bases; nucleotides outside the gene matches: 7. Per the germline V gene, CDR1 is MNHEY and CDR2 is SMNVEV (reference sequence). CDR3 nucleotides: TGTGCCAGCAGTTTTTACAGGGGCGCGGAACTGTTTTTT. Amino acids: CASSFYRGAELFF.

The chain links TRBV5-6 to TRBJ2-7; perhaps TRBD2 as D (5 bases). The CDR3 has 14 residues. V dropped 4 bases and J dropped 0 bases, with 11 bases sitting between them. Germline CDR1 reads SGHDT; CDR2 reads YYEEEE. CDR3 in amino acids: CASSPGSPSYEQYF. The CDR3 coding sequence is TGTGCCAGCAGCCCGGGATCGCCCTCCTACGAGCAGTACTTC.

CDR3 protein: CASSYSGASGADTQYF. The CDR3 nucleotides are TGTGCCAGCAGTTACAGTGGGGCTAGCGGGGCAGATACGCAGTATTTT. This chain joins TRBV6-5 and TRBJ2-3, with TRBD2 identical over 9 bases. CDR1 MNHEY and CDR2 SVGAGI come from the germline V gene. V gave up 2 bases and J gave up 4 bases; unmatched junction bases: 7. CDR3 length: 16 residues.

The CDR3: CASGRQGPAGGTDTQYF. The CDR3 DNA reads TGTGCCAGCGGAAGACAGGGCCCAGCGGGGGGCACAGATACGCAGTATTTT. This chain links TRBV2 with TRBJ2-3; a possible D gene is TRBD2 (8 bases). The CDR3 has 17 residues. Germline V gene data show CDR1 as SNHLY and CDR2 as FYNNEI. The germline V and J ends were trimmed by 8 bases and 1 base, with 22 bases remaining between them.

V and J are TRBV6-6 and TRBJ2-2; D uncertain. V lost 4 bases and J 7 bases, leaving 4 bases between the germline ends. Germline V CDR1 and CDR2: MNHNY, SVGAGI (reference sequence). This CDR3 comprises 11 residues. The CDR3 here is CASSLVGELFF. The CDR3 nucleotides read TGTGCCAGCAGTTTGGTCGGGGAGCTGTTTTTT.

The V and J genes are TRBV5-8 and TRBJ1-5; no reliable D call. Germline CDR1 is SGHTS and CDR2 is YDEGEE. The V end lost 2 bases, the J end lost 5 bases, and 14 bases lay between the germline ends. The CDR3 has 15 amino acids. The CDR3 nucleotides are TGTGCCAGCAGCTTCGAATCGTTTGGGGATCAGCCCCAGCATTTT. Translating it yields CASSFESFGDQPQHF.

The rearrangement uses TRBV5-4 and TRBJ2-5; the D is unclear. The V gene's germline CDR1 is SGHNT and CDR2 YYREEE (reference sequence). The CDR3 sequence is 14 residues long. V lost 2 bases and J lost 4, with 12 bases in between. The CDR3 DNA follows: TGTGCCAGCAGCTTCCGAGGACCGTCAGAGACCCAGTACTTC. This codes for CASSFRGPSETQYF.

The rearrangement uses TRBV27 and TRBJ1-4; no clear D. V gave up 1 base and J gave up 4 bases, with 10 bases separating them. CDR1 and CDR2 from the germline V gene are MNHEY and SMNVEV (reference sequence). The CDR3 is made up of 15 amino acids. CDR3 sequence: CASSLYTALNEKLFF. The CDR3 nucleotides are TGTGCCAGCAGTTTATACACGGCTCTTAATGAAAAACTGTTTTTT.

The chain uses TRBV21-1 and TRBJ1-1. TRBV21-1 counts as a pseudogene. CDR3 length equals 18 residues. The CDR3 loop is CASSLQKILRGPGTEAFF. As DNA, the CDR3 is TGTGCCAGCAGCCTGCAAAAAATTCTTAGGGGTCCGGGGACTGAAGCTTTCTTT.

The V call is TRBV4-1, the J call TRBJ2-7; D possibly corresponds to TRBD1 (7 bases). With 1 base removed from V and 5 bases from J, the gap between germline ends came to 15 bases. The CDR3 consists of 15 residues. CDR1 and CDR2 (germline): MGHRA, YSYEKL. This CDR3 reads CASSQGEIRGDEQYF. For the CDR3, the DNA is TGCGCCAGCAGCCAAGGGGAGATCAGGGGGGACGAGCAGTACTTC.

The chain combines TRBV10-2 with TRBJ2-7; TRBD2 is a possible D gene (5 bases). This CDR3 is built from 11 residues. Per germline, CDR1 WSHSY and CDR2 SAAADI. V was clipped by 8 bases and J by 6 bases, with 11 bases between them. This chain's CDR3 is CASGGSSEQYF. CDR3 sequence (DNA): TGCGCCAGCGGAGGTAGCAGCGAGCAGTACTTC.

This clone was observed a single time. The chain recombines TRBV4-1 with TRBJ2-7; D is ambiguous. V was trimmed by 5 bases and J by 4 bases, leaving 12 bases between them. Germline-derived CDR1 and CDR2 are MGHRA and YSYEKL. There are 13 residues in the CDR3. The CDR3 coding sequence is TGCGCCAGCAGCGGGCAGGTGGCTTACGAGCAGTACTTC. Residues: CASSGQVAYEQYF.

The chain is built from TRBV6-5 and TRBJ2-3; 11 nucleotides match TRBD2. The ends lost 6 bases at V and 1 base at J; junction bases unmatched: 3. The CDR3 has 15 residues. Germline loops: CDR1 MNHEY, CDR2 SVGAGI. Here the CDR3 reads CASSLTSGGTDTQYF. The CDR3 nucleotides are TGTGCCAGCAGCCTGACTAGCGGGGGCACAGATACGCAGTATTTT.

V gene TRBV11-2 combines with J gene TRBJ1-5; D may be TRBD1 (5 bases). In germline, CDR1 is SGHAT, CDR2 FQNNGV. The CDR3 is made up of 14 amino acids. V was clipped by 8 bases and J by 15 bases, with 26 bases between them. CDR3 coding DNA: TGTGCCAGCGCCCAAGGCTCCGGACTGGGACTTGTGCATTTT. Translation: CASAQGSGLGLVHF. The variable domain in full, with the rest retrieved from reference TRBV11-2 and TRBJ1-5, is EAGVAQSPRYKIIEKRQSVAFWCNPISGHATLYWYQQILGQGPKLLIQFQNNGVVDDSQLPKDRFSAERLKGVDSTLKIQPAKLEDSAVYLCASAQGSGLGLVHFGDGTRLSIL.

This clone was seen a handful of times. The CDR3 loop reads CSGLSGFGTEAFF. In DNA, the CDR3 is TGCAGCGGCCTCAGTGGGTTCGGGACTGAAGCTTTCTTT. The rearrangement joins TRBV29-1 to TRBJ1-1; D uncertain. Trimming cost V 7 bases and J 5 bases, with 17 bases left between them. CDR3 length equals 13 residues. Germline V gene data show CDR1 as SQVTM and CDR2 as ANQGSEA. The whole variable domain, remainder taken from reference TRBV29-1 and TRBJ1-1, is SAVISQKPSRDICQRGTSLTIQCQVDSQVTMMFWYRQQPGQSLTLIATANQGSEATYESGFVIDKFPISRPNLTFSTLTVSNMSPEDSSIYLCSGLSGFGTEAFFGQGTRLTVV.

The J gene is TRBJ1-1, the V gene TRBV5-4; the D gene is possibly TRBD1 (5 bases). The CDR3 contains 15 residues. V lost 3 bases and J 4 bases, leaving 16 bases between the germline ends. The germline V gene encodes CDR1 SGHNT and CDR2 YYREEE (reference sequence). The CDR3 protein is CASSWDPGEGTEAFF. The CDR3 DNA follows: TGTGCCAGCAGCTGGGATCCGGGGGAAGGCACTGAAGCTTTCTTT.

This clone was found once. V gene TRBV7-9 combines with J gene TRBJ2-5; 9 bases map to TRBD2. This CDR3 spans 14 amino acids. Germline-derived CDR1 and CDR2 are SEHNR and FQNEAQ (reference sequence). V was clipped by 4 bases and J by 2 bases; unmatched bases: 2. The CDR3 spells CASSSLAGQETQYF. The CDR3 region has the DNA TGTGCCAGCAGCTCGCTAGCGGGGCAAGAGACCCAGTACTTC.

The chain recombines TRBV7-2 with TRBJ2-7; D possibly corresponds to TRBD2 (7 bases). In germline, CDR1 is SGHTA, CDR2 FQGNSA. CDR3 length equals 15 residues. Trimming removed 2 bases from V and 2 bases from J, with 13 bases in between. The CDR3 reads CASSLTRGGTYEQYF. For the CDR3, the DNA is TGTGCCAGCAGCTTAACGCGCGGGGGCACCTACGAGCAGTACTTC.

This chain joins TRBV18 and TRBJ2-1; weak D call: TRBD2 (5 bases). Germline CDR1 reads KGHSH; CDR2 reads LQKENI. This CDR3 contains 12 residues. V dropped 2 bases and J dropped 10 bases, with 9 bases sitting between them. CDR3 residues: CASSPGSPEQFF. In DNA form, the CDR3 reads TGTGCCAGCTCACCAGGGAGTCCGGAGCAGTTCTTC. The complete variable domain, with remaining parts taken from reference TRBV18 and TRBJ2-1, reads NAGVMQNPRHLVRRRGQEARLRCSPMKGHSHVYWYRQLPEEGLKFMVYLQKENIIDESGMPKERFSAEFPKEGPSILRIQQVVRGDSAAYFCASSPGSPEQFFGPGTRLTVL.

This chain links TRBV7-2 with TRBJ2-5; D might be TRBD2 (7 bases). This CDR3 has 15 amino acids. Germline loops: CDR1 SGHTA, CDR2 FQGNSA. Trimming shortened V by 3 bases and J by 5 bases, and 16 bases separated the two germline ends. The CDR3 sequence: CASSFLGGPWETQYF. Written as DNA, the CDR3 is TGTGCCAGCAGCTTCCTCGGGGGGCCGTGGGAGACCCAGTACTTC.

V gene TRBV7-9 combines with J gene TRBJ1-5; no firm D call. Germline CDR1 and CDR2: SEHNR and FQNEAQ (reference sequence). The V and J ends lost 5 bases and 1 base respectively, with 6 bases between them. This CDR3 spans 13 amino acids. The CDR3: CASSPGSNQPQHF. The CDR3 nucleotides are TGTGCCAGCAGCCCTGGGAGCAATCAGCCCCAGCATTTT.